Following are 3 T cell receptor beta chains from one sample sequenced in a study of blood T cells in healthy people across ages. A second roughly 6 to 11 cycle PCR used barcoded and J-beta primers. TCRdb analysed the 5' RACE reads with MiXCR anew, one entry per CDR3 protein. The sample records around 1,500,000 distinct CDR3 sequences, roughly 40% being singletons. The source material was blood. The receptors stem from a woman aged 18-29 years in good health.

This clonotype was picked up a small number of times. The chain has TRBV12-5 and TRBJ2-1; D perhaps matches TRBD2 (6 bases). Looked up from germline, CDR1 is LGHNT and CDR2 is FRNRAP. This CDR3 comprises 14 residues. With 6 bases removed from V and 2 bases from J, the gap between germline ends came to 11 bases. The CDR3 spells CASGRGTPYNEQFF. The CDR3 DNA follows: TGTGCTAGTGGCCGAGGGACTCCCTACAATGAGCAGTTCTTC. Looking up the rest from reference TRBV12-5 and TRBJ2-1 gives the full variable domain: DARVTQTPRHKVTEMGQEVTMRCQPILGHNTVFWYRQTMMQGLELLAYFRNRAPLDDSGMPKDRFSAEMPDATLATLKIQPSEPRDSAVYFCASGRGTPYNEQFFGPGTRLTVL.

This clonotype was detected only a few times. The rearrangement uses TRBV4-1 and TRBJ2-3, with TRBD2 as a possible D gene (6 bases). Trimming cost V 8 bases and J 6 bases, with 9 bases left between them. The CDR3 is 11 residues long. The germline CDR1 and CDR2 sequences are MGHRA and YSYEKL. CDR3 residues: CASLSGDTQYF. The CDR3 coding sequence is TGCGCCAGCCTAAGCGGGGATACGCAGTATTTT.

The sample holds a few counts of this clonotype. One end of the junction varies from germline; a read error may be responsible. J is TRBJ2-5 and V is TRBV12-3 or TRBV12-4, with D possibly being TRBD1 or TRBD2 (5 bases each). CDR3 length: 17 amino acids. The CDR3 here is CASSFHRDLRYQETQYF. The CDR3 nucleotides read TGTGCCAGCAGTTTTCACCGGGACCTCCGGTACCAGGAGACCCAGTACTTC.